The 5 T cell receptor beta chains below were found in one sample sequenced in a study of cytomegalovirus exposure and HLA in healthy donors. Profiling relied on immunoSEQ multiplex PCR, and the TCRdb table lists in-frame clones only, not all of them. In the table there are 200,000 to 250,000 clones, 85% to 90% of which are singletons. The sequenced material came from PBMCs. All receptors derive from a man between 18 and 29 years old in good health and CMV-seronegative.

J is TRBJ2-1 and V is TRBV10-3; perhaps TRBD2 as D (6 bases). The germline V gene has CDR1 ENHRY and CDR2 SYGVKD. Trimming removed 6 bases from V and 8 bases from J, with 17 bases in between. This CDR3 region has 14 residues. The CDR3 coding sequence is TGTGCCATCAGCGGGGGTAGTACGGGCGATGAGCAGTTCTTC. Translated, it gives CAISGGSTGDEQFF.

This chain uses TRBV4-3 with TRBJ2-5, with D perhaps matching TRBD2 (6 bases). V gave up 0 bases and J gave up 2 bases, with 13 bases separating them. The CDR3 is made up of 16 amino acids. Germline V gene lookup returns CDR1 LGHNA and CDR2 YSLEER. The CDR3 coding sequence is TGCGCCAGCAGCCAAGAATTGGGGAGGCCTCAAGAGACCCAGTACTTC. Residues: CASSQELGRPQETQYF.

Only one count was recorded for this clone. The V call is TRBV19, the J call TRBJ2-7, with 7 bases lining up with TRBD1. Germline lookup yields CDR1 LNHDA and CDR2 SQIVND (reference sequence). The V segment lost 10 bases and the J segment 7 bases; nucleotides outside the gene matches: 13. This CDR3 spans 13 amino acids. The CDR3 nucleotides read TGTGCCACTACTACAGGGGCGCGTCGGGAGCAGTACTTC. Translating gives CATTTGARREQYF.

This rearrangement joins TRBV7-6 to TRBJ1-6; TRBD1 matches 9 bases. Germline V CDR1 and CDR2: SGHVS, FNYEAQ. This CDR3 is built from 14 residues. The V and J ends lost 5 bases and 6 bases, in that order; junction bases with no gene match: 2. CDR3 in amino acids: CASSGTGSNSPLHF. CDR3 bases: TGTGCCAGCAGCGGGACAGGGTCTAATTCACCCCTCCACTTT.

The CDR3 sequence: CASSIGQGQFF. Here the CDR3 DNA reads TGTGCCAGCAGCATTGGACAGGGGCAGTTCTTC. V gene TRBV9 combines with J gene TRBJ2-1; TRBD1 matches at 8 bases. The CDR3 has 11 amino acids. CDR1 is SGDLS, CDR2 YYNGEE, per germline. V lost 4 bases and J lost 12; bases outside the gene matches: 3.